This TCR beta chain stems from a study of control samples from healthy donors and cancer patients. The CDR3 covers 19 residues. Germline trimming cut 4 bases from V and 1 base from J; bases unmatched to any gene: 18. The germline gives CDR1 ENHRY, CDR2 SYGVKD. Profiled with immunoSEQ multiplex PCR; TCRdb holds only in-frame clones, not every one. The sample contains some 40,000 clones, about 94% of which appear only once. This receptor was identified in a man in his 60s in good health. Sequencing was done on a sample of blood. The chain employs TRBV10-3 and TRBJ2-7; TRBD1 agrees at 8 bases. CDR3 residues: CAISGGDRGRRGISYEQYF. As DNA, the CDR3 is TGTGCCATCAGTGGGGGAGACAGGGGCCGCCGCGGTATTTCCTACGAGCAGTACTTC.